The present TCR beta chain was sequenced within a study of blood T cells in healthy people across ages. Study-wide results and limits: Long-lived donors exceeded aged donors in naive CD4+ cells and diversity.

Sample-barcoded 5' priming and a J-beta primer mix drove a second PCR of about 6 to 12 cycles. One entry per CDR3 protein, called by TCRdb with MiXCR from the 5' RACE reads. The repertoire has hundreds of thousands of distinct CDR3 sequences, roughly 50% of them found once; the top ten carry roughly a third. CDR1 MDHEN and CDR2 SYDVKM come from the germline V gene. The CDR3 runs 12 residues. Details on this clonotype: Its specificity is unknown. A read error may explain this, as a much larger clone is one base away.

Sequencing was carried out using blood. The chain has TRBV28 and TRBJ1-2, with D possibly matching TRBD1 (6 bases). The TCR comes from an older woman in good health. This CDR3 reads CASALGAYGCTF. CDR3 nucleotide sequence: TGTGCCAGCGCCTTGGGGGCCTATGGCTGCACCTTC.